This T cell receptor beta chain appears in the sequencing data of a study of blood T cell repertoires in COVID-19. The CDR3 sequence is 14 residues long. Per germline, CDR1 SNHLY and CDR2 FYNNEI. Deletions cut 6 bases from V and 7 bases from J, with 15 bases between. This clone was detected only a few times. Method: immunoSEQ multiplex PCR; TCRdb's copy keeps in-frame clones and lacks some. The data hold approximately 470,000 clones, with 70% to 90% observed a single time. Input material: peripheral blood. The genes are TRBV2 and TRBJ1-4, with D possibly matching TRBD1 (5 bases). This clonotype was sampled from a human donor in a cohort sampled during active COVID-19. For the CDR3, the DNA is TGTGCCAGCAGAATCGGGCAGGGCGGTGAAAAACTGTTTTTT. Amino acid sequence: CASRIGQGGEKLFF.